This entry is about one T cell receptor beta chain. Its matching antigen is unknown. Germline V gene data show CDR1 as SGHTA and CDR2 as FQGTGA. The trim removed 6 bases at V and 6 bases at J, leaving 15 bases unmatched. The CDR3 runs 17 residues. The sample originates from a study of shared clonotypes between healthy human individuals. Study overall: There were three CD4 naive, three CD4 memory, two CD8 naive and one CD8 memory plates per donor.

Overall study findings and caveats: Despite large depth, rarefaction showed incomplete sorted-subset sequencing. Naive subsets generally exceeded memory subsets in estimated richness.

The assay was immunoSEQ multiplex PCR, and TCRdb's table has in-frame clones only and misses some. Among over a million clones listed, roughly 96% were seen once. The receptor was isolated from a man aged 25-45 years in good health. Sequencing was done on a sample of naive CD4+ T cells sorted from blood. The sample's subset: CD45RA+ positively selected. The chain has TRBV7-3 and TRBJ2-2; TRBD1 matches at 8 bases. CDR3 bases: TGTGCCAGCAGTCCTACGAGCGACAGGGGAAGATCCGGGGAGCTGTTTTTT. This gives the protein CASSPTSDRGRSGELFF.